This T cell receptor beta chain was captured in a study of blood T cell repertoires in COVID-19. Study-wide background: Acute-phase and convalescent COVID-19 samples originated in the United States, Italy and Spain.

TCRdb's copy holds only in-frame clones and misses some; the assay was immunoSEQ multiplex PCR. In the table there are about 300,000 clones, around nine tenths of which are singletons. The sequence derives from a man aged 65 to 79 with acute or convalescent COVID-19. The sample was peripheral blood.

The CDR3 DNA follows: TGTGCCAGTAGCGTTAGACAGGGCCATGGCTACACCTTC. Its protein product is CASSVRQGHGYTF. The chain carries TRBV19 and TRBJ1-2, with 7 bases matching TRBD1. The J segment lost 6 bases and the V segment lost 6 bases, leaving 7 bases of the junction unmatched. The CDR3 has 13 amino acids. Germline loops: CDR1 LNHDA, CDR2 SQIVND (reference sequence).